This record looks at one TCR beta chain sequence and its context. Produced via immunoSEQ multiplex PCR; TCRdb's table is partial and in-frame only. The sample gives almost 35,000 clones, roughly nine tenths of which show up once; about 12% is in the top ten. This record comes from a study of T cell changes during pregnancy in multiple sclerosis. Germline loops: CDR1 SGHRS, CDR2 YFSETQ. The V end lost 4 bases, the J end lost 3 bases, and 32 bases lay between the germline ends. The CDR3 consists of 20 residues. The chain links TRBV5-1 to TRBJ2-7, with D perhaps matching TRBD2 (7 bases). The sequencing used CD8+ T cells from peripheral blood mononuclear cells, collected in the first trimester of pregnancy. This receptor was taken from a female donor with multiple sclerosis, enrolled in a pregnancy study. The DNA for the CDR3 is TGCGCCAGCAGCCCCAGGGTCGGGGGGCAATTTAACATCCCAAACTACGAGCAGTACTTC. Protein sequence: CASSPRVGGQFNIPNYEQYF.